Listed below are T cell receptor beta chains from one sample, sequenced in a study of Graves' ophthalmopathy and Graves' hyperthyroidism. MiXCR, applied by TCRdb to the multiplex PCR reads, yields one record per CDR3 protein. The data contain around 1.1 million distinct CDR3 sequences, roughly two fifths of them singletons. The specimen was peripheral blood or thyroid tissue (not recorded which). The receptor set was obtained from an adult man with Graves' hyperthyroidism. CDR3s include the opening cysteine and the closing phenylalanine or tryptophan. The D gene is left open where the match is weak. Some rows mark clone size as missing; the rest say once, few, many or name a class of expanded clone.

TRBJ2-2	TRBD1	TRBV5-1	18	many	TGCGCCAGCACCCCCAGACAGGGGGGGACCGCGAACACCGGGGAGCTGTTTTTT	CASTPRQGGTANTGELFF
TRBJ1-2	NA	TRBV19	12	few	TGTGCCAGTTTTAAAAGGGGTCATGGCTACACCTTC	CASFKRGHGYTF
TRBJ2-5	NA	TRBV25-1	14	NA	TGTGCCAGCAGTCCAAAACTCGGAAGCGAGACCCAGTACTTC	CASSPKLGSETQYF
TRBJ2-5	TRBD2	TRBV7-3	15	many	TGTGCCAGCAGTCTCGTGGCGGGGGGCGGGAAGACCCAGTACTTC	CASSLVAGGGKTQYF
TRBJ2-2	NA	TRBV24-1	16	few	TGTGCCACCAGTGATTTGCCCCGGACGAACACCGGGGAGCTGTTTTTT	CATSDLPRTNTGELFF
TRBJ2-7	NA	TRBV29-1	13	NA	TGCAGCGTATCCGGGACAAATACGTACGAGCAGTACTTC	CSVSGTNTYEQYF
TRBJ1-2	NA	TRBV20-1	15	many	TGCAGTGCTAGAGGGACAGAAAATCTTGACTATGGCTACACCTTC	CSARGTENLDYGYTF
TRBJ1-2	NA	TRBV11-2	13	NA	TGTGCCAGCAGCCCCCAGGGGAAATATGGCTACACCTTC	CASSPQGKYGYTF
TRBJ2-3	NA	TRBV14	15	few	TGTGCCAGCAGCCAAGGTCGGCCTAAAACAGATACGCAGTATTTT	CASSQGRPKTDTQYF
TRBJ2-6	TRBD1	TRBV10-3	18	many	TGTGCCATCAGTGGAACCGGGACAGCCCGCTCTGGGGCCAACGTCCTGACTTTC	CAISGTGTARSGANVLTF